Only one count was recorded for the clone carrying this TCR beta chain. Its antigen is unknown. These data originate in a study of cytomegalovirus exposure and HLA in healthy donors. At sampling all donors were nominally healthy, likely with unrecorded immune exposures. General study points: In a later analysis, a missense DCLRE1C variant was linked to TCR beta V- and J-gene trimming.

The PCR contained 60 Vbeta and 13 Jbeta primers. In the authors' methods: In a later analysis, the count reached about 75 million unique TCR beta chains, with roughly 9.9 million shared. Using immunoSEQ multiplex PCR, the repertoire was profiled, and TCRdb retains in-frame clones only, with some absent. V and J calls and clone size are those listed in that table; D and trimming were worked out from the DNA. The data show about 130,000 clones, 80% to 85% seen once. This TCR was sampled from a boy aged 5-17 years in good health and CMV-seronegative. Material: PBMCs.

This CDR3 reads CASSEGGLAGVETQYF. The CDR3 coding sequence is TGTGCCAGCAGTGAAGGGGGACTAGCGGGAGTAGAGACCCAGTACTTC. The rearrangement links TRBV6-4 to TRBJ2-5, with 14 bases fitting TRBD2. The CDR3 spans 16 residues. CDR1 is MRHNA and CDR2 is SNTAGT in the germline V gene. Trimming at V came to 3 bases and at J to 4 bases, leaving 4 bases not matched to a gene.